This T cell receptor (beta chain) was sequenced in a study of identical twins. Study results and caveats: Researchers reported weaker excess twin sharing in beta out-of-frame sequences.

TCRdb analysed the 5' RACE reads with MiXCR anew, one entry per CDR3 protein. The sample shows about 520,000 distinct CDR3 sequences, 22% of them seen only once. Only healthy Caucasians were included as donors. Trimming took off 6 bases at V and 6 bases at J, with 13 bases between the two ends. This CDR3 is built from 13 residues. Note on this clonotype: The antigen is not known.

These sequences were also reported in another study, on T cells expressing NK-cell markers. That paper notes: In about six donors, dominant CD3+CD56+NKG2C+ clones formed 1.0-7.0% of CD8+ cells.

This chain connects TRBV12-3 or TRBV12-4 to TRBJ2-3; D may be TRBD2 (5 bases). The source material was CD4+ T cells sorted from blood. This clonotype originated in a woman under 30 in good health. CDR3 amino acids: CASRKLEGDTQYF. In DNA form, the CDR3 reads TGTGCCAGCAGGAAACTAGAGGGTGATACGCAGTATTTT.